This TCR beta chain came from a study of metastatic and nonmetastatic thyroid tumors. Methods used by the authors: The distant-metastasis classifier for papillary thyroid cancer was built from CDR3 differences across clinicopathological groups. MiXCR re-clonotyped the PCR reads for TCRdb. TCRdb's processing, not the authors' own work, is the source of the V and J calls. The table records 11,000 to 15,000 clones, approximately 25% of them present only once. V gave up 4 bases and J gave up 2 bases; unmatched junction bases: 6. Germline V lookup: CDR1 KGHSH, CDR2 LQKENI. This CDR3 comprises 15 residues. None of the patients had undergone any treatment ahead of thyroid surgery. In its sample, this clone is medium-sized.

V usage is TRBV18 and J usage is TRBJ2-3; 7 bases are shared with TRBD2. The sequence was obtained from a female donor with papillary thyroid cancer or a benign thyroid nodule (not recorded which). Some clones in this sample may be carry-over from other donors' samples. Sequenced material: tumor tissue. CDR3 sequence reads: CASSRAGVDTDTQYF. The CDR3 coding sequence is TGTGCCAGCTCACGGGCGGGAGTCGACACAGATACGCAGTATTTT.